This T cell receptor beta chain originates from a study of cytomegalovirus exposure and HLA in healthy donors. The CDR3 is made up of 15 amino acids. Trimming took 8 bases from V and 8 from J; bases not matched to a gene: 15. Germline values: CDR1 SNHLY, CDR2 FYNNEI. 60 Vbeta and 13 Jbeta primers were used in PCR. Generated by immunoSEQ multiplex PCR, the TCRdb table keeps only in-frame clones and is missing some. Here the sample spans more than 95,000 clones, about three quarters being singletons. Material for sequencing was PBMCs. The TCR sequence derives from a middle-aged man in good health and CMV-seronegative. The genes are TRBV2 and TRBJ1-2; the match to TRBD1 covers 9 bases. The CDR3 DNA is TGTGCCAGCTACCGAGAAACCGGGACAGGGTGCGGCTACACCTTC. Amino acid sequence: CASYRETGTGCGYTF.